The 25 T cell receptor beta chains listed next were all sequenced from one sample in a study of T-cell memory formation after mild COVID-19. TCRdb re-derived calls from the 5' RACE reads in MiXCR, one entry per CDR3 protein. Found here are over 450,000 distinct CDR3 sequences, roughly 20% of them singletons; the top ten hold approximately 13%. The specimen sequenced was PBMCs or a T cell subset sorted from them (not recorded which). The receptors were sampled from an adult woman who had mild COVID-19 (a few samples of this study predate the infection). Cell type and time point are not known.

The genes are TRBV7-9 and TRBJ2-7; D may match TRBD1 or TRBD2 (6 bases each). CDR3 length equals 15 residues. The V and J ends lost 3 bases and 2 bases respectively, with 14 bases between them. The germline V gene encodes CDR1 SEHNR and CDR2 FQNEAQ (reference sequence). The CDR3 sequence is CASSLEGDSAYEQYF. The CDR3 DNA reads TGTGCCAGCAGCTTGGAGGGGGATTCGGCCTACGAGCAGTACTTC.

V and J are TRBV7-2 and TRBJ2-7; TRBD2 aligns across 10 bases. Germline V gene sequence: CDR1 SGHTA, CDR2 FQGNSA. The V and J ends lost 2 bases and 5 bases, in that order; junction bases with no gene match: 12. CDR3 length: 17 residues. The CDR3 nucleotides read TGTGCCAGCAGCTTACCGATAGAACTAGCGGGATTCGACGAGCAGTACTTC. Protein sequence: CASSLPIELAGFDEQYF.

This clonotype was seen ten or more times. The chain carries TRBV6-5 and TRBJ2-7; D gene ambiguous. CDR1 is MNHEY, CDR2 SVGAGI, per germline. This CDR3 is built from 13 residues. V was clipped by 6 bases and J by 3 bases, with 12 bases between them. CDR3 protein: CASRLTVNYEQYF. The CDR3 bases are TGTGCCAGCAGGCTGACTGTAAACTACGAGCAGTACTTC.

The genes are TRBV12-3 or TRBV12-4 and TRBJ1-1; 7 bases match TRBD1. V shed 8 bases and J 3 bases; nucleotides not matched to a gene: 12. The CDR3 is 15 amino acids. DNA of the CDR3: TGTGCCAGCCATCTCCAGGGGGTGGGCCACACTGAAGCTTTCTTT. Amino acid sequence: CASHLQGVGHTEAFF.

The CDR3 DNA follows: TGTGCCAGCAGCCAAGGGTTGGGGGATGGCTACACCTTC. Its protein product is CASSQGLGDGYTF. The chain employs TRBV3-1 and TRBJ1-2; D is perhaps TRBD1 (5 bases). Between the trimmed V and J ends, which lost 1 base and 6 bases, there was a span of 9 bases. The CDR3 spans 13 residues. In germline, CDR1 is LGHDT, CDR2 YNNKEL (reference sequence).

This clonotype was counted only a few times. The V call is TRBV5-1, the J call TRBJ2-3, with TRBD2 matching over 7 bases. Trimming at V came to 4 bases and at J to 8 bases, leaving 7 bases not matched to a gene. Germline V lookup: CDR1 SGHRS, CDR2 YFSETQ. CDR3 length equals 13 residues. CDR3 amino acids: CASSRIPGGTQYF. The CDR3 DNA reads as TGCGCCAGCAGCCGAATCCCGGGGGGTACGCAGTATTTT.

This clonotype came up a few times. The V and J genes are TRBV20-1 and TRBJ2-1; a weak D match, TRBD2 (6 bases). Germline CDR1 DFQATT, CDR2 SNEGSKA (reference sequence). V lost 1 base and J lost 4, with 14 bases in between. The CDR3 covers 15 residues. The chain's CDR3 is CSARALRDLYNEQFF. CDR3 nucleotide sequence: TGCAGTGCTAGAGCCCTCCGGGACTTATACAATGAGCAGTTCTTC.

In this sample, this clonotype turned up a few times. V usage is TRBV5-6 and J usage is TRBJ2-7; a weak D match, TRBD2 (6 bases). Germline V CDR1 and CDR2: SGHDT, YYEEEE. The CDR3 totals 14 residues. Trimming stripped 2 bases from V and 3 bases from J, with 12 bases between. Here the CDR3 reads CASSFNGGGYEQYF. In DNA, the CDR3 is TGTGCCAGCAGCTTCAATGGGGGAGGCTACGAGCAGTACTTC.

This clonotype was detected a few times. J is TRBJ1-2 and V is TRBV7-8; a weak D match, TRBD1 (5 bases). The CDR3 is 15 amino acids. Germline lookup yields CDR1 SGHVS and CDR2 FQNEAQ. V dropped 4 bases and J dropped 3 bases, with 15 bases sitting between them. Written as DNA, the CDR3 is TGTGCCAGCAGCTCTCGCCCAGGGTTGGACTATGGCTACACCTTC. Protein sequence: CASSSRPGLDYGYTF.

The sample holds a few counts of this clonotype. J is TRBJ2-7 and V is TRBV29-1; D is possibly TRBD2 (6 bases). CDR1 and CDR2 (germline): SQVTM, ANQGSEA. With 5 bases removed from V and 2 bases from J, the gap between germline ends came to 13 bases. The CDR3 consists of 13 residues. This CDR3 reads CSVSFSGTYEQYF. The CDR3 region has the DNA TGCAGCGTTAGTTTTAGCGGAACCTACGAGCAGTACTTC.

The genes are TRBV2 and TRBJ2-7; either TRBD1 or TRBD2 may fit D (5 bases each). The ends were cut back, 7 bases at V and 5 bases at J, with 18 bases in the middle. From germline, CDR1 is SNHLY and CDR2 FYNNEI. This CDR3 region has 14 residues. The CDR3 sequence is CASTISGGTNEQYF. The CDR3 coding sequence is TGTGCCAGCACCATCAGTGGGGGTACCAACGAGCAGTACTTC.

This clonotype was seen more than once but under ten times. The CDR3 DNA follows: TGCGCCAGCAGCTTGATCCCCGACCAGCCCCAGCATTTT. The encoded protein is CASSLIPDQPQHF. The V and J genes are TRBV5-1 and TRBJ1-5; D remains unclear. The ends were cut back, 1 base at V and 7 bases at J, with 9 bases in the middle. Germline loops: CDR1 SGHRS, CDR2 YFSETQ. The CDR3 is 13 amino acids.

J is TRBJ2-7 and V is TRBV4-1; 8 positions match TRBD2. Per the germline V gene, CDR1 is MGHRA and CDR2 is YSYEKL. The CDR3 length is 15 residues. J gave up 4 bases and V 2 bases, and 7 bases lay outside the gene matches. In nucleotides, the CDR3 is TGCGCCAGCAGCCAATCAGCGGGGGTTGGTTACGAGCAGTACTTC. Residues: CASSQSAGVGYEQYF.

This clonotype has only a few counts. The chain's CDR3 is CASSEYKRDRVTEAFF. As DNA, the CDR3 is TGTGCCAGCAGTGAATATAAGAGGGACAGGGTAACTGAAGCTTTCTTT. The chain recombines TRBV25-1 with TRBJ1-1, with 9 positions matching TRBD1. The CDR3 is made up of 16 amino acids. Looked up from germline, CDR1 is MGHDK and CDR2 is SYGVNS. The V gene end was trimmed by 0 bases and the J gene end by 5 bases; junction bases not matched to a gene: 7.

The chain employs TRBV6-6 and TRBJ1-5; tentatively, D is TRBD1 (5 bases). Germline loops: CDR1 MNHNY, CDR2 SVGAGI (reference sequence). This CDR3 contains 14 residues. V gave up 0 bases and J gave up 6 bases, with 9 bases separating them. CDR3 protein: CASSYSMGRQPQHF. For the CDR3, the DNA is TGTGCCAGCAGTTACTCGATGGGACGTCAGCCCCAGCATTTT.

The table lists this clonotype with many counts. The chain recombines TRBV6-5 with TRBJ1-6, with 9 bases lining up with TRBD1. The CDR3 length is 15 residues. Germline lookup yields CDR1 MNHEY and CDR2 SVGAGI. V lost 6 bases and J lost 9; bases outside the gene matches: 9. The CDR3: CASSPGQGTISPLHF. CDR3 nucleotides: TGTGCCAGCAGCCCTGGACAGGGGACCATTTCACCCCTCCACTTT.

This clonotype was seen more than once but under ten times. V usage is TRBV12-3 or TRBV12-4 and J usage is TRBJ1-2; 7 bases agree with TRBD1. The CDR3 spans 14 residues. J gave up 8 bases and V 5 bases, and 11 bases lay outside the gene matches. The CDR3 coding sequence is TGTGCCAGCAGTCTCGGGTCCCTGACAGGGGGCTACACCTTC. This gives the protein CASSLGSLTGGYTF.

V usage is TRBV6-5 and J usage is TRBJ1-5; D remains unclear. Germline assignment: CDR1 MNHEY and CDR2 SVGAGI. The V end lost 2 bases, the J end lost 1 base, and 9 bases lay between the germline ends. The CDR3 is 15 amino acids. The CDR3 DNA follows: TGTGCCAGCAGTTACAACCACAGAAGCAATCAGCCCCAGCATTTT. This sequence encodes CASSYNHRSNQPQHF.

The chain links TRBV20-1 to TRBJ2-3, with 9 bases matching TRBD1. The CDR3 length is 15 residues. V gave up 2 bases and J gave up 6 bases; unmatched junction bases: 9. Germline V gives CDR1 DFQATT, CDR2 SNEGSKA (reference sequence). The CDR3 region has the DNA TGCAGTGCTAGATTCGGACAGGGGTCGAGGGATACGCAGTATTTT. Protein sequence: CSARFGQGSRDTQYF.

The CDR3 loop is CASSFPQGARNGLFF. The CDR3 DNA is TGTGCCAGCAGTTTCCCTCAGGGAGCCAGAAACGGACTGTTTTTT. The rearrangement joins TRBV6-6 to TRBJ1-4; TRBD1 might be the D (5 bases). The germline CDR1 and CDR2 sequences are MNHNY and SVGAGI (reference sequence). The CDR3 contains 15 residues. V gave up 4 bases and J gave up 13 bases, with 22 bases separating them.

Only a few counts were recorded for this clonotype. This chain joins TRBV19 and TRBJ1-1; possibly TRBD1 for D (5 bases). V gave up 3 bases and J gave up 7 bases, with 12 bases separating them. This CDR3 is built from 13 residues. The germline V gene has CDR1 LNHDA and CDR2 SQIVND (reference sequence). The CDR3 DNA is TGTGCCAGTAGTATGATAGGGGACGGTGAAGCTTTCTTT. Residues: CASSMIGDGEAFF.

This clonotype was observed a handful of times. The CDR3 DNA follows: TGCGCCAGCAGCCGTCGGACAGGGGATAACTATGGCTACACCTTC. Its protein is CASSRRTGDNYGYTF. The chain links TRBV4-1 to TRBJ1-2; TRBD1 aligns across 9 bases. The germline V gene has CDR1 MGHRA and CDR2 YSYEKL. V dropped 4 bases and J dropped 1; count of bases not matched to a gene: 4. CDR3 size: 15 residues.

The V gene is TRBV6-5, the J gene TRBJ2-7; TRBD1 agrees at 8 bases. CDR3 length equals 16 residues. CDR1 MNHEY and CDR2 SVGAGI come from the germline V gene. The V and J ends lost 5 bases and 6 bases, in that order; junction bases with no gene match: 15. The CDR3 nucleotides read TGTGCCAGCAGTACCAATCGGGACAGGTTTTTTGGCGAGCAGTACTTC. Protein product: CASSTNRDRFFGEQYF.

The rearrangement uses TRBV6-5 and TRBJ2-7; 7 nucleotides agree with TRBD1. CDR3 length: 13 residues. CDR1 and CDR2 from the germline V gene are MNHEY and SVGAGI. Germline trimming cut 4 bases from V and 6 bases from J; bases unmatched to any gene: 6. The CDR3 bases are TGTGCCAGCAGTTCTCTCGACAGGGCCGAGCAGTACTTC. Translation: CASSSLDRAEQYF.

This clonotype was seen a few times. V gene TRBV7-3 combines with J gene TRBJ2-5; 10 bases agree with TRBD2. J gave up 7 bases and V 5 bases, and 7 bases lay outside the gene matches. Germline CDR1 SGHTA, CDR2 FQGTGA. This CDR3 comprises 14 residues. This CDR3 is CASSPSSGGGTQYF. In nucleotides, the CDR3 is TGTGCCAGCAGCCCATCTAGCGGGGGTGGGACCCAGTACTTC.